The rows below give T cell receptor beta chains drawn from one sample of a study of blood T cell repertoires in COVID-19. Some clones are missing from TCRdb's copy, which holds only in-frame ones; the method was immunoSEQ multiplex PCR. The sample includes about 190,000 clones, roughly 90% seen only once; the top ten take roughly 6.7%. Sequenced: peripheral blood. These receptors originate from a man aged 40-49 years with acute or convalescent COVID-19. CDR3s include the opening cysteine and the closing phenylalanine or tryptophan. Each record gives: D gene, clone size, J gene, V gene, CDR3 protein, CDR3 DNA. The D gene is left open where the match is weak. Where a row states a size, it is once, few, many or the class of an expanded clone; other rows omit it.

NA | NA | TRBJ1-6 | TRBV4-2 | CASSQDSVRGTPLHF | TGTGCCAGCAGCCAAGATAGCGTCAGGGGTACGCCCCTCCACTTT
TRBD1 | NA | TRBJ2-1 | TRBV12-3/TRBV12-4 | CASTRDRVGEQFF | TGTGCCAGTACACGGGACAGGGTCGGTGAGCAGTTCTTC
TRBD1 | NA | TRBJ1-5 | TRBV7-8 | CASSLVGDRNQPQHF | TGTGCCAGCAGCTTAGTGGGGGACAGGAATCAGCCCCAGCATTTT
NA | NA | TRBJ2-6 | TRBV18 | CASSPLERIGANVLTF | TGTGCCAGCTCACCACTCGAGAGGATCGGGGCCAACGTCCTGACTTTC
NA | NA | TRBJ2-2 | TRBV14 | CASSQVLGAGELFF | TGTGCCAGCAGCCAAGTGTTAGGGGCCGGGGAGCTGTTTTTT
TRBD1 | once | TRBJ1-6 | TRBV18 | CASSPGQGDSPLHF | TGTGCCAGCTCACCGGGACAGGGAGATTCACCCCTCCACTTT
TRBD1 | NA | TRBJ2-3 | TRBV29-1 | CSVRQGGTDTQYF | TGCAGCGTAAGACAGGGGGGAACAGATACGCAGTATTTT
TRBD1 | few | TRBJ1-3 | TRBV30 | CAWSQMVRGPSGNTIYF | TGTGCCTGGAGCCAGATGGTCAGGGGGCCGTCTGGAAACACCATATATTTT
TRBD1 | few | TRBJ1-2 | TRBV5-1 | CASSDAGAGGEGYTF | TGCGCCAGCAGCGACGCTGGGGCAGGGGGCGAGGGCTACACCTTC
NA | NA | TRBJ2-5 | TRBV9 | CASSGHRDWETQYF | TGTGCCAGCAGCGGACACAGGGATTGGGAGACCCAGTACTTC
NA | NA | TRBJ2-2 | TRBV25-1 | CASPPWQLNTGELFF | TGTGCCAGCCCTCCTTGGCAGTTGAACACCGGGGAGCTGTTTTTT
TRBD1 | NA | TRBJ1-4 | TRBV5-1 | CASSSRTGGPNEKLFF | TGCGCCAGCAGCTCAAGGACAGGGGGGCCTAATGAAAAACTGTTTTTT
TRBD1 | NA | TRBJ1-4 | TRBV3-1/TRBV3-2 | CASSDTGQGKLFF | TGTGCCAGCAGCGATACCGGACAGGGCAAACTGTTTTTT
TRBD1 | NA | TRBJ2-7 | TRBV4-2 | CASSQDLGQGFYEQYF | TGTGCCAGCAGCCAAGATCTGGGACAGGGGTTCTACGAGCAGTACTTC
TRBD2 | NA | TRBJ2-1 | TRBV2 | CASREGLAGGDYNEQFF | TGTGCCAGCAGAGAGGGACTAGCGGGGGGGGATTACAATGAGCAGTTCTTC
TRBD1 | NA | TRBJ2-2 | TRBV9 | CASSRRQGANTGELFF | TGTGCCAGCAGCCGTCGACAGGGGGCGAATACCGGGGAGCTGTTTTTT
TRBD1 | NA | TRBJ2-2 | TRBV6-5 | CASSYDRAGELFF | TGTGCCAGCAGTTACGACAGGGCCGGGGAGCTGTTTTTT
TRBD1 | NA | TRBJ2-3 | TRBV7-3 | CASSLTGGRGRTDTQYF | TGTGCCAGCAGCTTAACTGGCGGCAGGGGGCGTACAGATACGCAGTATTTT
TRBD1 | NA | TRBJ1-4 | TRBV7-2 | CASSLDLRQGNEKLFF | TGTGCCAGCAGCTTAGATTTGCGACAGGGTAATGAAAAACTGTTTTTT
TRBD2 | NA | TRBJ2-7 | TRBV5-4 | CASSPTPPGGLSDEQYF | TGTGCCAGCAGCCCCACCCCTCCGGGGGGGCTTAGCGACGAGCAGTACTTC
NA | few | TRBJ1-6 | TRBV7-3 | CASSLTKWGANNSPLHF | TGTGCCAGCAGCTTAACGAAATGGGGCGCAAATAATTCACCCCTCCACTTT
TRBD1 | NA | TRBJ1-2 | TRBV2 | CASSVYGQDRGYTF | TGTGCCAGCAGTGTCTACGGACAGGACCGGGGCTACACCTTC
NA | NA | TRBJ2-1 | TRBV28 | CASSLSGGSGGRNEQFF | TGTGCCAGCAGTTTATCAGGTGGTAGCGGTGGGCGAAATGAGCAGTTCTTC
TRBD1 | NA | TRBJ1-2 | TRBV4-1 | CASSHEQGRYGYTF | TGCGCCAGCAGCCATGAACAGGGGCGATATGGCTACACCTTC
NA | NA | TRBJ2-6 | TRBV7-2 | CASSLATSRRGSGANVLTF | TGTGCCAGCAGCTTAGCGACGAGCCGGCGGGGCTCTGGGGCCAACGTCCTGACTTTC
TRBD2 | NA | TRBJ2-5 | TRBV19 | CASSASAGTSGGVQETQYF | TGTGCCAGTAGTGCAAGCGCCGGGACTAGCGGGGGGGTCCAAGAGACCCAGTACTTC
TRBD1 | NA | TRBJ2-7 | TRBV30 | CAWSVPRQGRYEQYF | TGTGCCTGGAGTGTTCCTAGACAGGGAAGATACGAGCAGTACTTC
NA | NA | TRBJ1-1 | TRBV6-1 | CASSERGWTEAFF | TGTGCCAGCAGTGAAAGGGGTTGGACTGAAGCTTTCTTT
NA | NA | TRBJ2-5 | TRBV10-2 | CASGLRVLETQYF | TGCGCCAGCGGGTTGAGGGTCCTAGAGACCCAGTACTTC
NA | NA | TRBJ1-2 | TRBV12-3/TRBV12-4 | CASSLITRGGYTF | TGTGCCAGCAGTTTGATCACAAGAGGGGGCTACACCTTC
TRBD2 | once | TRBJ2-1 | TRBV19 | CASKPRGLAGASSYNEQFF | TGTGCCAGTAAACCGCGGGGCCTAGCGGGGGCCAGCTCCTACAATGAGCAGTTCTTC
TRBD1 | NA | TRBJ2-5 | TRBV6-1 | CASSEGTGAGKTQYF | TGTGCCAGCAGTGAAGGGACAGGGGCCGGGAAGACCCAGTACTTC
NA | NA | TRBJ1-3 | TRBV9 | CASSVQGFGNTIYF | TGTGCCAGCAGCGTACAGGGTTTTGGAAACACCATATATTTT
TRBD1 | NA | TRBJ1-6 | TRBV10-1 | CASSAGPGQPNSPLHF | TGCGCCAGCAGTGCCGGACCGGGACAGCCAAATTCACCCCTCCACTTT
TRBD1 | NA | TRBJ2-7 | TRBV6-6 | CASSFIDRAYEQYF | TGTGCCAGCAGTTTTATCGACAGGGCCTACGAGCAGTACTTC
NA | NA | TRBJ2-1 | TRBV19 | CASSTGRESSYNEQFF | TGTGCCAGTAGTACGGGACGGGAGAGCTCCTACAATGAGCAGTTCTTC
NA | NA | TRBJ2-7 | TRBV11-2 | CASSLVARAYEQYF | TGTGCCAGCAGCTTAGTAGCGCGGGCCTACGAGCAGTACTTC
NA | NA | TRBJ2-7 | TRBV24-1 | CATSDPTAGAYEQYF | TGTGCCACCAGTGATCCCACGGCCGGGGCCTACGAGCAGTACTTC
NA | once | TRBJ2-3 | TRBV5-4 | CASSISLTGLTDTQYF | TGTGCCAGCAGCATTTCCCTGACAGGACTCACAGATACGCAGTATTTT